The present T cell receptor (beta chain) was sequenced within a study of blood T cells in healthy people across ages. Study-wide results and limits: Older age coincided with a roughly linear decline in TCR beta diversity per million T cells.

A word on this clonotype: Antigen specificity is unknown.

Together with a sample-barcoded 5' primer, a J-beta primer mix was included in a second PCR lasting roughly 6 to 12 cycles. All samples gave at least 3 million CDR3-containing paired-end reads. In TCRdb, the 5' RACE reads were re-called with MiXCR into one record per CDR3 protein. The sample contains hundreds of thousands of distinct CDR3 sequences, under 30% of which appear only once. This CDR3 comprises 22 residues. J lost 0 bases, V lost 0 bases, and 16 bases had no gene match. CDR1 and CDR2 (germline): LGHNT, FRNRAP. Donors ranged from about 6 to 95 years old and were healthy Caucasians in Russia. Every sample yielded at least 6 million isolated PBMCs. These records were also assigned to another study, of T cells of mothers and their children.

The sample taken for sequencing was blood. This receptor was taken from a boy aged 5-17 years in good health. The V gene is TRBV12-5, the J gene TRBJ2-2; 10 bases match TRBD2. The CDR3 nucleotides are TGTGCTAGTGGTTTGGTCCGCCCCTCTAGCGGGGGCCCTTTCGCGAACACCGGGGAGCTGTTTTTT. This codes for CASGLVRPSSGGPFANTGELFF.